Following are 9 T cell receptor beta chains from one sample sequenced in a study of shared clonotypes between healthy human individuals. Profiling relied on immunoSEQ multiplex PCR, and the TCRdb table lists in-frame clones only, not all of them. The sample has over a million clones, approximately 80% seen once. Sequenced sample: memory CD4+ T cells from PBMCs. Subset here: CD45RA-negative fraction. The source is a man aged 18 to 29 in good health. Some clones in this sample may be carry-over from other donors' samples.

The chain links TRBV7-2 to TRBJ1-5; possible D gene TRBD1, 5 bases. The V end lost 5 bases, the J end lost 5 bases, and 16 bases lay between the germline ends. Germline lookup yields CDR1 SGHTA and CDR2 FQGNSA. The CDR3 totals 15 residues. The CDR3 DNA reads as TGTGCCAGCAGCCCCCGGGCAGGGAAAGATCAGCCCCAGCATTTT. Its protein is CASSPRAGKDQPQHF.

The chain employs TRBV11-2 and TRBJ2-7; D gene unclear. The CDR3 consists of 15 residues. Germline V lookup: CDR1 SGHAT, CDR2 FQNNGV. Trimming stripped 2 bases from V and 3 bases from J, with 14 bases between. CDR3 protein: CASSLSPGLVYEQYF. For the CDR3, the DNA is TGTGCCAGCAGCTTATCCCCTGGATTAGTCTACGAGCAGTACTTC.

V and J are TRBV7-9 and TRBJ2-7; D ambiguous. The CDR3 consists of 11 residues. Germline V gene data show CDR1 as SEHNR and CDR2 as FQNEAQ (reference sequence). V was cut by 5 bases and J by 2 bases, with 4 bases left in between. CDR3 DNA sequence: TGTGCCAGCAGCGTCACCTACGAGCAGTACTTC. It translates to CASSVTYEQYF.

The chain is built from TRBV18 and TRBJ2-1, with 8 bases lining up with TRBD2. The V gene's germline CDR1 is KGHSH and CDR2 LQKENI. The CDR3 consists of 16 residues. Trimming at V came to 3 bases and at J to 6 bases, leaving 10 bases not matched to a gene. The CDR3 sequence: CASSPRLAGGINEQFF. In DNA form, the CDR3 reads TGTGCCAGCTCACCCCGGTTGGCGGGAGGTATCAATGAGCAGTTCTTC.

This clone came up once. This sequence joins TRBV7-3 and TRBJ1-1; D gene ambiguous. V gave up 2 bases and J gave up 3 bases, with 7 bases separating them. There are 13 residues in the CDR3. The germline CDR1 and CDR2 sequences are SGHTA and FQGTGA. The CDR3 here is CASSLLRYTEAFF. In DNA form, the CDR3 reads TGTGCCAGCAGCTTACTCAGGTACACTGAAGCTTTCTTT.

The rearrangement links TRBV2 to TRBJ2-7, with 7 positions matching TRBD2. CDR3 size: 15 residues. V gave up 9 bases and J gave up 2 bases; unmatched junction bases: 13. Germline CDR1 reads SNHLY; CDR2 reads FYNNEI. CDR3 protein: CARGGRQATTYEQYF. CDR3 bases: TGTGCCAGGGGAGGGAGGCAGGCCACGACCTACGAGCAGTACTTC.

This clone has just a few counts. CDR3 nucleotides: TGTGCCAGCGGTAGGAGCAGGGACTTCGCCGGGGAGCTGTTTTTT. Residues: CASGRSRDFAGELFF. The gene calls are TRBV7-8 and TRBJ2-2, with a possible D match to TRBD2 (6 bases). This CDR3 region has 15 residues. The V gene's germline CDR1 is SGHVS and CDR2 FQNEAQ. The V end was cut by 8 bases, the J end by 6 bases, with 19 bases between.

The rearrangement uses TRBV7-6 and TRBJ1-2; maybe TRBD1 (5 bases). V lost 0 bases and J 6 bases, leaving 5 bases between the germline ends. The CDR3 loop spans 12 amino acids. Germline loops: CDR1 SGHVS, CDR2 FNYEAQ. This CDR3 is CASSLARDGYTF. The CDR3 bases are TGTGCCAGCAGCTTAGCCAGGGATGGCTACACCTTC.

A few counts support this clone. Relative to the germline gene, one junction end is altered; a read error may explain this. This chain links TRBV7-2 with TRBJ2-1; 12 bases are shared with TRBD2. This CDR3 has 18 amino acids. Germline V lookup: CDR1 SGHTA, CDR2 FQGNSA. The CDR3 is CASGLWSLAGGPRNEQFF. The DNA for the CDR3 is TGTGCCAGCGGCTTATGGTCCCTAGCGGGAGGGCCTCGGAATGAGCAGTTCTTC.